The 12 T cell receptor beta chains presented below share a single source sample, sequenced in a study of blood T cell repertoires in COVID-19. Clones were read by immunoSEQ multiplex PCR, and TCRdb kept only the in-frame ones, dropping some. The sample has 200,000 to 300,000 clones; roughly 80% are singletons. The specimen sequenced was peripheral blood. The source is a woman aged 80 or over with COVID-19, enrolled during active disease.

The V call is TRBV30, the J call TRBJ1-1; D possibly corresponds to TRBD1 (5 bases). Germline V gene lookup returns CDR1 GTSNPN and CDR2 SVGIG (reference sequence). The CDR3 has 15 residues. V lost 1 base and J lost 1, with 13 bases in between. CDR3 DNA: TGTGCCTGGAGTGAGTTCGGGGGAGGGAACACTGAAGCTTTCTTT. This codes for CAWSEFGGGNTEAFF.

J is TRBJ2-3 and V is TRBV20-1; 11 nucleotides align to TRBD2. The CDR3 has 16 amino acids. Germline-derived CDR1 and CDR2 are DFQATT and SNEGSKA (reference sequence). V was pared by 3 bases and J by 5 bases, with 10 bases of the junction left unmatched. In nucleotides, the CDR3 is TGCAGTGCTAGTGGAGCACCCCTAGCGGGAGGAGATACGCAGTATTTT. As protein: CSASGAPLAGGDTQYF.

V gene TRBV4-2 combines with J gene TRBJ2-3; 7 bases are a match to TRBD1. V shed 6 bases and J 4 bases; nucleotides not matched to a gene: 10. The CDR3 is 15 residues long. Per the germline V gene, CDR1 is LGHNA and CDR2 is YNFKEQ. The CDR3 DNA is TGTGCCAGCAGTCAGGAAGGGGGCACGTCAGATACGCAGTATTTT. This gives the protein CASSQEGGTSDTQYF.

This clone was observed once. This chain connects TRBV3-1 (or the pseudogene TRBV3-2) to TRBJ2-5; tentatively, D is TRBD1 (6 bases). V lost 0 bases and J lost 5, with 10 bases in between. The germline V gene has CDR1 LGHDT and CDR2 YNNKEL (reference sequence). The length of the CDR3 is 14 residues. The CDR3 DNA follows: TGTGCCAGCAGCCAAGATGGGGGCGGGGAGACCCAGTACTTC. Amino acids: CASSQDGGGETQYF.

The chain has TRBV2 and TRBJ2-3; the match to TRBD2 covers 11 bases. This CDR3 is 15 amino acids long. The germline V gene encodes CDR1 SNHLY and CDR2 FYNNEI. With 10 bases clipped from V and 2 bases from J, the junction kept 8 bases outside the gene matches. The DNA of the CDR3 is TGTGCCACCCGTCGACTAGCGGGATCCACAGATACGCAGTATTTT. It codes for CATRRLAGSTDTQYF.

The chain joins TRBV7-8 to TRBJ1-2; possibly TRBD1 for D (6 bases). The CDR3 length is 14 residues. Germline V gene sequence: CDR1 SGHVS, CDR2 FQNEAQ. V was cut by 4 bases and J by 4 bases, with 13 bases left in between. The CDR3 is CASSSSTGFYGYTF. CDR3 sequence (DNA): TGTGCCAGCAGCTCGAGTACAGGGTTCTATGGCTACACCTTC.

The V and J genes are TRBV2 and TRBJ2-1; D is perhaps TRBD1 (5 bases). CDR1 and CDR2 (germline): SNHLY, FYNNEI. The V and J ends lost 3 bases and 7 bases respectively, with 16 bases between them. CDR3 length equals 15 residues. The DNA of the CDR3 is TGTGCCAGCAGTGACTCGGACAAACCAAGGAATGAGCAGTTCTTC. Its protein is CASSDSDKPRNEQFF.

CDR3 sequence: CASSLGLQGTQYF. CDR3 nucleotides: TGCGCCAGCAGCTTGGGACTCCAGGGGACCCAGTACTTC. The chain links TRBV5-1 to TRBJ2-5, with D possibly TRBD1 on 5 matching bases. V was cut by 0 bases and J by 7 bases, with 10 bases left in between. The CDR3 sequence is 13 residues long. Germline V gene lookup returns CDR1 SGHRS and CDR2 YFSETQ. The entire variable domain, with the rest obtained from reference TRBV5-1 and TRBJ2-5, is as follows: KAGVTQTPRYLIKTRGQQVTLSCSPISGHRSVSWYQQTPGQGLQFLFEYFSETQRNKGNFPGRFSGRQFSNSRSEMNVSTLELGDSALYLCASSLGLQGTQYFGPGTRLLVL.

The chain recombines TRBV7-2 with TRBJ2-1; 12 bases align to TRBD2. Trimming took 3 bases from V and 14 from J; bases not matched to a gene: 11. The germline CDR1 and CDR2 sequences are SGHTA and FQGNSA. This CDR3 has 15 amino acids. The CDR3 loop is CASSFPTSGRMQEFF. In nucleotides, the CDR3 is TGTGCCAGCAGCTTCCCTACTAGCGGGAGGATGCAGGAGTTCTTC.

The chain carries TRBV28 and TRBJ1-2; a possible D gene is TRBD1 (6 bases). CDR3 length equals 15 residues. V lost 2 bases and J 6 bases, leaving 16 bases between the germline ends. CDR1 and CDR2 (germline): MDHEN, SYDVKM. The DNA of the CDR3 is TGTGCCAGCAGTTTACTGCTGCAGGCAGGGGATGGCTACACCTTC. Its protein product is CASSLLLQAGDGYTF.

This clone has a single count. The rearrangement uses TRBV7-6 and TRBJ2-7; TRBD1 agrees at 10 bases. The CDR3 is made up of 16 amino acids. The J segment lost 6 bases and the V segment lost 4 bases, leaving 12 bases of the junction unmatched. Germline-derived CDR1 and CDR2 are SGHVS and FNYEAQ. The CDR3 region has the DNA TGTGCCAGCAGCTCGACACCCGGGACAGGGGCGGTCGAGCAGTACTTC. Its protein product is CASSSTPGTGAVEQYF.

The chain employs TRBV6-2 or TRBV6-3 and TRBJ2-7; 7 bases line up with TRBD2. Per germline, CDR1 MNHEY and CDR2 SVGEGT. The CDR3 spans 15 residues. Trimming cost V 5 bases and J 7 bases; bases outside gene matches: 14. The CDR3 nucleotides are TGTGCCAGCAGTCTGAGCGGGGCCTCTCTTGAGGAGCAGTACTTC. Residues: CASSLSGASLEEQYF.